This TCR beta chain was identified in a study of blood T cell repertoires in COVID-19. On the study more broadly: Samples taken during acute and convalescent COVID-19 were collected in the United States, Italy and Spain. T cells, B-cell-depleted T cells, or PBMCs provided the cDNA or gDNA that served as material.

Per the original data handling: By means of reference gene primer amplification, nucleated cell counts were estimated. Assay: immunoSEQ multiplex PCR; the TCRdb copy retains only in-frame clones and omits some. The DNA gave D and trimming, while V, J and clone size come from that table. The sample records hundreds of thousands of clones, 87% being singletons. The germline V and J ends were trimmed by 2 bases and 3 bases, with 10 bases remaining between them. Looked up from germline, CDR1 is MNHEY and CDR2 is SVGEGT. The CDR3 extends over 14 amino acids. The sample comprised peripheral blood. The clonotype was recovered from a man younger than 35 with active or convalescent COVID-19. V is TRBV6-2 or TRBV6-3 and J is TRBJ1-1, with D possibly being TRBD1 (5 bases). CDR3 loop: CASSYRGGDTEAFF. The DNA for the CDR3 is TGTGCCAGCAGTTACAGGGGTGGCGACACTGAAGCTTTCTTT.